This TCR beta chain was recovered during a study of blood T cell repertoires in COVID-19. Study information: The origin of the acute and convalescent COVID-19 samples was the United States, Italy and Spain. PBMCs, B-cell-depleted T cells, or T cells provided the cDNA or gDNA that made up the material.

This CDR3 has 17 residues. Methods used by the authors: Nucleated cell number was recorded as an estimate derived from reference gene primer amplification. Profiled with immunoSEQ multiplex PCR; TCRdb holds only in-frame clones, not every one. The V and J calls and clone size were taken over from that table, and D and trimming were inferred from the DNA. The table includes just under 80,000 clones, approximately 80% detected once. The specimen was peripheral blood. This clonotype was obtained from a woman aged 70-85 years with acute or convalescent COVID-19. This chain joins TRBV21-1 and TRBJ1-1; the table's D call, TRBD1, has no DNA check behind it. TRBV21-1 is a pseudogene locus. This CDR3 is CASSFTPGTGGATEAFF. The CDR3 DNA is TGTGCCAGCTCCTTTACCCCCGGGACAGGGGGGGCCACTGAAGCTTTCTTT.